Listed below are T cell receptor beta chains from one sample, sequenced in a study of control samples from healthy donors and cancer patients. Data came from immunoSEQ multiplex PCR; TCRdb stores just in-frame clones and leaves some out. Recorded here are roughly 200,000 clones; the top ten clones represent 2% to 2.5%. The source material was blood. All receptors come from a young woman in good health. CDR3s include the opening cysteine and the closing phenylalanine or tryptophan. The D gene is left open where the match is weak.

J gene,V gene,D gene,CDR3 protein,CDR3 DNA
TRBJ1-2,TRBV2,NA,CAAAPGERVNGYTF,TGTGCCGCGGCCCCAGGGGAACGTGTCAATGGCTACACCTTC
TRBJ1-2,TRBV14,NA,CASSQKSSLPGYGYTF,TGTGCCAGCAGCCAAAAGTCCTCCCTGCCGGGCTATGGCTACACCTTC
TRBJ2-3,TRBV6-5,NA,CASSYSYRAPDTQYF,TGTGCCAGCAGTTACTCTTACAGGGCCCCAGATACGCAGTATTTT
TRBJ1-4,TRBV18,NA,CASSPGRTLTAKLFF,TGTGCCAGCTCACCAGGGAGGACCTTAACGGCAAAACTGTTTTTT
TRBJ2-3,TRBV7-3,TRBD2,CASSSRTSGATDTQYF,TGTGCCAGCAGCTCCCGGACTAGCGGGGCCACAGATACGCAGTATTTT
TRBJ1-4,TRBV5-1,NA,CASSLRATNEKLFF,TGCGCCAGCAGCTTGAGAGCAACTAATGAAAAACTGTTTTTT
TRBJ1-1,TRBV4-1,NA,CASSQVIRRGGWVEAFF,TGCGCCAGCAGCCAAGTAATTCGTCGGGGGGGTTGGGTTGAAGCTTTCTTT
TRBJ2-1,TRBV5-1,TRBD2,CASSTGLAGGHNEQFF,TGCGCCAGCAGCACCGGACTAGCGGGGGGCCACAATGAGCAGTTCTTC
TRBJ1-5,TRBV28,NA,CASSRGGRGNQPQHF,TGTGCCAGCAGTCGCGGAGGTCGGGGGAATCAGCCCCAGCATTTT
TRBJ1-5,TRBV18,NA,CASSPGASNQPQHF,TGTGCCAGCTCACCAGGGGCGAGCAATCAGCCCCAGCATTTT
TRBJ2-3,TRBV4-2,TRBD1,CASSLRTGDADTQYF,TGTGCCAGCAGCCTCCGGACAGGGGATGCAGATACGCAGTATTTT
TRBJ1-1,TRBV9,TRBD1,CASSPGQLNTEAFF,TGTGCCAGCAGCCCGGGACAGCTCAACACTGAAGCTTTCTTT
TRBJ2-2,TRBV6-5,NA,CASSLRRFGELFF,TGTGCCAGCAGCCTACGACGTTTCGGGGAGCTGTTTTTT
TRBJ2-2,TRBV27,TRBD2,CASSLAAGGVNTGELFF,TGTGCCAGCAGCCTAGCAGCGGGGGGCGTGAACACCGGGGAGCTGTTTTTT
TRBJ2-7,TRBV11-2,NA,CASSFRAGASYEQYF,TGTGCCAGCAGCTTTAGGGCAGGGGCCTCCTACGAGCAGTACTTC
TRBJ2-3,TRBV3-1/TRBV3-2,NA,CASSLTGEGTQYF,TGTGCCAGCAGCCTAACAGGGGAGGGTACGCAGTATTTT
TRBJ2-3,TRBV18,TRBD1,CASSRGQLTDTQYF,TGTGCCAGCTCACGGGGACAGCTCACAGATACGCAGTATTTT
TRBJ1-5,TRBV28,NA,CASSSVNQPQHF,TGTGCCAGCAGTTCGGTAAATCAGCCCCAGCATTTT
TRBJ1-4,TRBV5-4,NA,CATRRWGEYEKLFF,TGTGCCACCCGACGTTGGGGGGAATATGAAAAACTGTTTTTT
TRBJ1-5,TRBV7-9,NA,CASSSVSGTFNQPQHF,TGTGCCAGCAGCTCCGTGTCGGGCACCTTCAATCAGCCCCAGCATTTT
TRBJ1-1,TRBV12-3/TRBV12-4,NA,CASSLVGREAFF,TGTGCCAGCAGTTTAGTAGGCAGGGAGGCTTTCTTT
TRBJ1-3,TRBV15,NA,CATSRAGNTIYF,TGTGCCACCAGCCGGGCTGGAAACACCATATATTTT
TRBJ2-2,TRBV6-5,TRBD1,CASSRQGNGELFF,TGTGCCAGCAGTCGACAGGGAAACGGGGAGCTGTTTTTT
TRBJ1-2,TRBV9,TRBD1,CASSVGPLGQGYGYTF,TGTGCCAGCAGCGTAGGCCCATTGGGACAGGGCTATGGCTACACCTTC
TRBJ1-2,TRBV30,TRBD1,CAWRTGGVYTF,TGTGCCTGGCGGACAGGGGGAGTCTACACCTTC
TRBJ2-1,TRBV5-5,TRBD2,CASSSNPWTSILHEQFF,TGTGCCAGCAGCTCCAACCCGTGGACTAGCATCCTCCATGAGCAGTTCTTC
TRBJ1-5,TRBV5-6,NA,CASSPLGEFQPQHF,TGTGCCAGCAGTCCCCTGGGGGAATTCCAGCCCCAGCATTTT
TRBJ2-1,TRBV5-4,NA,CASSPISDRYNEQFF,TGTGCCAGCAGCCCGATTTCGGACCGCTACAATGAGCAGTTCTTC
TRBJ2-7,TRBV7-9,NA,CASSLSGLLTYEQYF,TGTGCCAGCAGCTTATCCGGGCTACTAACCTACGAGCAGTACTTC
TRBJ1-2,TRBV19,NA,CASSIQQGTIYGYTF,TGTGCCAGTAGTATTCAACAGGGAACGATCTATGGCTACACCTTC
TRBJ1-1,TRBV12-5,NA,CASGPGGGVGAEAFF,TGTGCTAGTGGACCCGGAGGGGGGGTAGGGGCTGAAGCTTTCTTT
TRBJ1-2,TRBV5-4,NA,CASSLSRASITNYGYTF,TGTGCCAGCAGCTTGAGTAGGGCCTCCATAACTAACTATGGCTACACCTTC
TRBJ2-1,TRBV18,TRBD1,CASSPDRGSPQFF,TGTGCCAGCTCGCCGGACAGGGGATCCCCCCAGTTCTTC
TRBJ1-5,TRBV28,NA,CASSLRGANQPQHF,TGTGCCAGCAGTTTAAGGGGGGCGAATCAGCCCCAGCATTTT
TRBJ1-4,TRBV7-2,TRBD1,CASSLSGTGNEKLFF,TGTGCCAGCAGTTTATCCGGGACAGGGAATGAAAAACTGTTTTTT
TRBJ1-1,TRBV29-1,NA,CSVPGATEAFF,TGCAGCGTTCCAGGGGCGACTGAAGCTTTCTTT
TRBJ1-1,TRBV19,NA,CATTTGALGTEAFF,TGTGCCACCACGACGGGGGCGCTTGGCACTGAAGCTTTCTTT
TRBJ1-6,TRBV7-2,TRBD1,CASSRQTGARYNSPLHF,TGTGCCAGCAGCCGTCAGACAGGGGCCCGATATAATTCACCCCTCCACTTT
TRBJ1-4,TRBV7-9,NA,CASSPFPRTSTNEKLFF,TGTGCCAGCAGCCCTTTTCCGCGGACATCAACTAATGAAAAACTGTTTTTT
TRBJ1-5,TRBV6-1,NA,CASSETSTQPQHF,TGTGCCAGCAGTGAAACTAGTACACAGCCCCAGCATTTT
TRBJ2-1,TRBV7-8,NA,CASSLLRTSQNEQFF,TGTGCCAGCAGCTTGCTTAGGACTTCCCAAAATGAGCAGTTCTTC
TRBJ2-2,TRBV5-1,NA,CASPSPNGELFF,TGCGCCAGTCCATCTCCTAACGGGGAGCTGTTTTTT
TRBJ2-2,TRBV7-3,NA,CASSPQGGGGELFF,TGTGCCAGCAGCCCGCAGGGGGGCGGCGGGGAGCTGTTTTTT
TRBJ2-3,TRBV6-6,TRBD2,CASRQLAGDTQYF,TGTGCCAGCAGGCAGCTAGCGGGGGATACGCAGTATTTT
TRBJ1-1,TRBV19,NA,CASSISLAMNTEAFF,TGTGCCAGTAGTATTTCCCTGGCCATGAACACTGAAGCTTTCTTT
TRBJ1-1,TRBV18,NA,CASSPRETEAFF,TGTGCCAGCTCACCACGGGAGACCGAAGCTTTCTTT
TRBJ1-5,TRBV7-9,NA,CASSPGGHQPQHF,TGTGCCAGCAGCCCCGGGGGGCATCAGCCCCAGCATTTT
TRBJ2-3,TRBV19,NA,CASSITFPPTDTQYF,TGTGCCAGTAGTATAACCTTTCCTCCAACAGATACGCAGTATTTT
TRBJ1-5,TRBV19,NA,CASGAVTRNQPQHF,TGTGCCAGTGGGGCAGTTACCCGCAATCAGCCCCAGCATTTT
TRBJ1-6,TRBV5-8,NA,CASSRTATSYNSPLHF,TGTGCCAGCAGCCGGACAGCTACCTCCTATAATTCACCCCTCCACTTT
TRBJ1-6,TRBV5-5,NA,CASSLGGYQNSPLHF,TGTGCCAGCAGCTTGGGGGGATATCAAAATTCACCCCTCCACTTT
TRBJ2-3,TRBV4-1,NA,CASSQGRGGQTNTDTQYF,TGCGCCAGCAGCCAAGGCCGCGGTGGACAGACAAACACAGATACGCAGTATTTT
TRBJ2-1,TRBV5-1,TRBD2,CASSSGLAGVGSEQFF,TGCGCCAGCAGCTCGGGACTAGCGGGGGTAGGAAGTGAGCAGTTCTTC
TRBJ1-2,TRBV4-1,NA,CASSPPIRGSGYTF,TGCGCCAGCAGTCCTCCTATCAGGGGAAGTGGCTACACCTTC
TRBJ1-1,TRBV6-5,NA,CASSRTNPRETEAFF,TGTGCCAGCAGTCGTACCAACCCCAGGGAAACTGAAGCTTTCTTT
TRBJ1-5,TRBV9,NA,CASSLDPGAGNQPQHF,TGTGCCAGCAGCCTAGACCCAGGGGCCGGCAATCAGCCCCAGCATTTT
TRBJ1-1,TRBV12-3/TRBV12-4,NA,CASSLGVGGAFF,TGTGCCAGCAGTTTGGGGGTTGGAGGAGCTTTCTTT
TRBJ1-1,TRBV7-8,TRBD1,CASSPPLQLEGAEAFF,TGTGCCAGCAGCCCCCCTCTGCAGCTAGAGGGGGCCGAAGCTTTCTTT
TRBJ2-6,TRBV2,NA,CASSDPYSGANVLTF,TGTGCCAGCAGTGACCCTTACTCTGGGGCCAACGTCCTGACTTTC
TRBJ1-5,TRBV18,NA,CASSPGQSRVQPQHF,TGTGCCAGCTCACCGGGACAATCGAGGGTTCAGCCCCAGCATTTT